The TCR beta chain under discussion was sequenced for a study of shared clonotypes between healthy human individuals. Libraries were prepared by immunoSEQ multiplex PCR; TCRdb keeps only in-frame clonotypes and omits some of them. The sample yields some 580,000 clones, more than 95% seen once. For this clone: Its matching antigen is unknown.

Study outcomes and limitations: Shared across a few donors were around 5% of the naive CD4 clonotypes. Generation probabilities were higher for clonotypes shared across all four sorted-subset donors than for unshared ones.

CDR1 and CDR2 (germline): SGDLS, YYNGEE. V was pared by 0 bases and J by 3 bases, with 18 bases between. The CDR3 totals 17 residues. The chain has TRBV9 and TRBJ1-1, with unresolved D. This TCR was recovered from a woman aged 25 to 45 in good health. Sequencing used naive CD4+ T cells sorted from blood. The subset: CD45RA+ positively selected. CDR3 nucleotide sequence: TGTGCCAGCAGCGTAGGGGCGAGGGCCCCCCAGGACACTGAAGCTTTCTTT. Residues: CASSVGARAPQDTEAFF.